This T cell receptor beta chain was sequenced for a study of cytomegalovirus exposure and HLA in healthy donors. Overall study findings and caveats: Reported findings show TCR beta sequences accurately forecast HLA-A and HLA-B alleles in most subjects. There were fewer than 200 TCR beta chains listed as cytomegalovirus-associated.

A note on this clone: Its antigen remains unidentified.

In the PCR, 60 Vbeta and 13 Jbeta primers were used. Only in-frame clones appear in the TCRdb table, and some are missing; sequencing was by immunoSEQ multiplex PCR. The sample records a few hundred thousand clones, roughly 86% being singletons. CDR1 MNHEY and CDR2 SVGAGI come from the germline V gene. This CDR3 is built from 15 residues. Unmatched junction bases numbered 10, after V lost 6 bases and J lost 10 bases. The chain uses TRBV6-5 and TRBJ1-6; 9 nucleotides line up with TRBD1. Sequences were obtained from PBMCs. The TCR originated in a woman aged 40 to 50 in good health and CMV-seropositive. The CDR3 DNA reads TGTGCCAGCAGACGGGCCGGGACAGGGTACTCACCCCTCCACTTT. It encodes CASRRAGTGYSPLHF.